This T cell receptor (beta chain) was retrieved from a study of blood T cell repertoires in COVID-19. Overall study: Sample material is recorded as cDNA or gDNA derived from T cells, B-cell-depleted T cells, or PBMCs.

The method was immunoSEQ multiplex PCR; TCRdb's version includes in-frame clones alone and lacks a portion of them. The data contain roughly 38,000 clones, about three quarters of them singletons. The CDR3 extends over 15 amino acids. Germline V gene data show CDR1 as MRHNA and CDR2 as SNTAGT. With V trimmed by 3 bases and J by 9 bases, 9 bases remained unmatched. The J gene is TRBJ2-1, the V gene TRBV6-4, with 9 positions matching TRBD2. The receptor comes from a man in his fifties or sixties with acute or convalescent COVID-19. Sequencing used peripheral blood. The CDR3 DNA reads as TGTGCCAGCAGTGAAGGGACTAGCTATATAGGTGAGCAGTTCTTC. Translated, it gives CASSEGTSYIGEQFF.